This T cell receptor (beta chain) emerged from a study of T cell responses to AZD1222 COVID-19 vaccine. The study, taken as a whole, reports: Nearly half of spike-specific TCRs reportedly target unmutated variant regions.

With respect to this clone: Its antigen is still unknown.

Clones were read by immunoSEQ multiplex PCR, and TCRdb kept only the in-frame ones, dropping some. The data contain about 110,000 clones, more than 70% of them singletons. This receptor was obtained from an adult in good health. Material: peripheral blood, obtained on day 0 of AZD1222 vaccination.

The CDR3 coding sequence is TGCGCCAGCAGCTTCGGGACAGCTAATCAGCCCCAGCATTTT. Its protein product is CASSFGTANQPQHF. This chain links TRBV5-1 with TRBJ1-5, with 7 positions matching TRBD1. The V and J ends lost 2 bases and 4 bases, in that order; junction bases with no gene match: 3. Germline-derived CDR1 and CDR2 are SGHRS and YFSETQ. The length of the CDR3 is 14 residues. Variable domain in full (rest from reference TRBV5-1 and TRBJ1-5): KAGVTQTPRYLIKTRGQQVTLSCSPISGHRSVSWYQQTPGQGLQFLFEYFSETQRNKGNFPGRFSGRQFSNSRSEMNVSTLELGDSALYLCASSFGTANQPQHFGDGTRLSIL.